Described below is a single TCR beta chain sequence and its context. Clones were sequenced by immunoSEQ multiplex PCR, and TCRdb holds only the in-frame ones, with some missing. Of 200,000 to 300,000 clones detected, approximately 88% appear once; the ten largest clones hold around 0.67%. The record originates from a study of blood T cell repertoires in COVID-19. Study details: The United States, Italy and Spain supplied acute and convalescent COVID-19 samples.

V lost 10 bases, J lost 8 bases, and 15 bases stayed unmatched. The length of the CDR3 is 14 residues. Looked up from germline, CDR1 is MNHEY and CDR2 is SMNVEV (reference sequence). This chain uses TRBV27 with TRBJ1-1; 8 positions match TRBD1. This receptor was taken from a human donor in a cohort sampled during active COVID-19. Source material: peripheral blood. The CDR3 nucleotides read TGTGCCACCGGGGGAGGCAGGGGGCGAATGGAAGCTTTCTTT. Translating gives CATGGGRGRMEAFF.